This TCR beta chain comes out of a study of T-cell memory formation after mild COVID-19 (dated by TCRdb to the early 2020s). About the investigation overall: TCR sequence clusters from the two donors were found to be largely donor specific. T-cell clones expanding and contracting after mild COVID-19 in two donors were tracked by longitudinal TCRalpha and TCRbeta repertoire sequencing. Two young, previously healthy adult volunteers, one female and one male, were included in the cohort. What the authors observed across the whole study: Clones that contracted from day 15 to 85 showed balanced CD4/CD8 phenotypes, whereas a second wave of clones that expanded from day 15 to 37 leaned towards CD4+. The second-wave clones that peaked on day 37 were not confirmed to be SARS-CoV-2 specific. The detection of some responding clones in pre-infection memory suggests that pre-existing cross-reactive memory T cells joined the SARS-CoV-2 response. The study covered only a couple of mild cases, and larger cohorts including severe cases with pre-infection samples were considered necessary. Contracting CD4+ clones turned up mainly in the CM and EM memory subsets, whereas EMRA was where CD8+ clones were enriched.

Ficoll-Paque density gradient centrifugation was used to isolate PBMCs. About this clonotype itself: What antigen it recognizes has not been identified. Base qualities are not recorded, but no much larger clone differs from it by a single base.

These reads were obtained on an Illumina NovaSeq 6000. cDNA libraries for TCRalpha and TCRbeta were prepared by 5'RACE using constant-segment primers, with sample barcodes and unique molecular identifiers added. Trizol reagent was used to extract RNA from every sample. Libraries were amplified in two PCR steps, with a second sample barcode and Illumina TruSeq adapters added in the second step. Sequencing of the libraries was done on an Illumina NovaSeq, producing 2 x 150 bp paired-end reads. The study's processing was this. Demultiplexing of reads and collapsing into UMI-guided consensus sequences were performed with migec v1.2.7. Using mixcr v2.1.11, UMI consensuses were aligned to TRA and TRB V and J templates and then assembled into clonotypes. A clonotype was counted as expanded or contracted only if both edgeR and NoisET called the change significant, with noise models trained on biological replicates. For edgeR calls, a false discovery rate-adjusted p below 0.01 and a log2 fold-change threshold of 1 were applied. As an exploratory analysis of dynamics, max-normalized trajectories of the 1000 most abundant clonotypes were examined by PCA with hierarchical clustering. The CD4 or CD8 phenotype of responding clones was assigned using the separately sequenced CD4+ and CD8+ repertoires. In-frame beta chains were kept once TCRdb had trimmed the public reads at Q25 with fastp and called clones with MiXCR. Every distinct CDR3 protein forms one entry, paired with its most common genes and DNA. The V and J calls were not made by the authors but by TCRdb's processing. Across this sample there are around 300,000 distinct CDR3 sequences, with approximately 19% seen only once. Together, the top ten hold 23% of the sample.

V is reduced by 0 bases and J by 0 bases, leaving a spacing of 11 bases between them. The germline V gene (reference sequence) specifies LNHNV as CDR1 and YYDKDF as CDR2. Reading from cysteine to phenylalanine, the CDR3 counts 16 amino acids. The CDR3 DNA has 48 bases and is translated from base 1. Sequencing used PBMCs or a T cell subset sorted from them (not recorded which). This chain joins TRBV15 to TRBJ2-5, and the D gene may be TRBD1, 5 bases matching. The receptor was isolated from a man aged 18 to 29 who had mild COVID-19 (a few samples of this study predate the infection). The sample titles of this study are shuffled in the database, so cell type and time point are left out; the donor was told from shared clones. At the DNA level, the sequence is TGTGCCACCAGCAGAGAAGACAGTCTGTACCAAGAGACCCAGTACTTC. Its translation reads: CATSREDSLYQETQYF.